This T cell receptor (beta chain) is drawn from a study of blood T cell repertoires in COVID-19. Repertoires were generated with immunoSEQ multiplex PCR, while TCRdb's copy carries only in-frame clones and drops some. The sample includes around 170,000 clones, 80% of them seen just once. Participants came from about two dozen US areas, aged roughly 18 to 95 years. Participants reported their clinical history, and cohort assignment relied on those reports. V lost 0 bases and J lost 7, with 15 bases in between. The CDR3 is 15 amino acids. Germline CDR1 is LGHNA and CDR2 is YSLEER. The origin of this receptor is a man between 60 and 70 years old who had been exposed to COVID-19. Sequencing was carried out using PBMCs or T cells enriched from blood (not recorded which). The chain is built from TRBV4-3 and TRBJ1-2, with D possibly matching TRBD1 (6 bases). The CDR3 DNA reads as TGCGCCAGCAGCCAAGATTTTCAGGGGACGGTTGGCTACACCTTC. As protein: CASSQDFQGTVGYTF.